This TCR beta chain was recorded in a study of T-cell memory formation after mild COVID-19. About the study: In these data, TCR clusters were largely donor specific.

The 5'RACE method, run with constant-segment primers, produced TCR alpha and TCR beta cDNA libraries (carrying sample barcodes and UMIs). TCRdb reprocessed the 5' RACE reads via MiXCR and lists one record per CDR3 protein. The sample records 470,000 or so distinct CDR3 sequences, approximately 18% being singletons. CDR3 length equals 13 residues. Trimming shortened V by 6 bases and J by 2 bases, and 10 bases separated the two germline ends. Germline CDR1 is LNHDA and CDR2 is SQIVND (reference sequence). On this clonotype: The antigen remains unidentified.

General study results and limits: CD8+ contracting clones occupied EMRA, while CD4+ ones occupied mainly CM and EM. Contracting clones from day 15 to 85 had balanced CD4/CD8; later expanders favoured CD4+.

The receptor comes from an adult woman who had mild COVID-19 (a few samples of this study predate the infection). Cell type and time point are not known. The chain employs TRBV19 and TRBJ2-5; D gene unclear. Sample: PBMCs or a T cell subset sorted from them (not recorded which). CDR3 bases: TGTGCCAGTAGGCCGGGTAATCAAGAGACCCAGTACTTC. Translating it yields CASRPGNQETQYF. The whole variable domain, remainder taken from reference TRBV19 and TRBJ2-5, is DGGITQSPKYLFRKEGQNVTLSCEQNLNHDAMYWYRQDPGQGLRLIYYSQIVNDFQKGDIAEGYSVSREKKESFPLTVTSAQKNPTAFYLCASRPGNQETQYFGPGTRLLVL.